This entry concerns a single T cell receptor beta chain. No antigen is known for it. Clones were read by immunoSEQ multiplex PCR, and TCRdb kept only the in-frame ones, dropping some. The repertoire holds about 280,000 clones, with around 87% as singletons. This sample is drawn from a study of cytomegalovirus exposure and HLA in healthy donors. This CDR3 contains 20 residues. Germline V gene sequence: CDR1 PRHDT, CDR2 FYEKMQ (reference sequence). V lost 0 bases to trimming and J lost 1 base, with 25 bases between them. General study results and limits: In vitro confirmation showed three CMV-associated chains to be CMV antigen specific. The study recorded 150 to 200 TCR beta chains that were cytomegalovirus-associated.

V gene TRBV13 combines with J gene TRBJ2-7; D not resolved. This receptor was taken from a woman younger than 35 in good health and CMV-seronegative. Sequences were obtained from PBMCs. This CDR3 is CASSLGFPGSAAKNSYEQYF. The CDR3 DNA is TGTGCCAGCAGCTTAGGCTTTCCCGGGTCGGCGGCCAAGAATTCCTACGAGCAGTACTTC.